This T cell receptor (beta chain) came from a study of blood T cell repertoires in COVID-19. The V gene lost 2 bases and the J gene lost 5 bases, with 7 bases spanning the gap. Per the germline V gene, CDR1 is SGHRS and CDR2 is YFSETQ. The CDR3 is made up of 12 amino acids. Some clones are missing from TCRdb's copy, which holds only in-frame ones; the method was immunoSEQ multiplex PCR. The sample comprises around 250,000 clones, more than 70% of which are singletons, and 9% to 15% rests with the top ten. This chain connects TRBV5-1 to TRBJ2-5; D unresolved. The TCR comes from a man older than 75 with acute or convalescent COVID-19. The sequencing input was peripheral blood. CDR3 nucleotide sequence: TGCGCCAGCAGCTTTTCCAGTGAGACCCAGTACTTC. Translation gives CASSFSSETQYF. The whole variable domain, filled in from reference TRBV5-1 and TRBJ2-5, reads KAGVTQTPRYLIKTRGQQVTLSCSPISGHRSVSWYQQTPGQGLQFLFEYFSETQRNKGNFPGRFSGRQFSNSRSEMNVSTLELGDSALYLCASSFSSETQYFGPGTRLLVL.